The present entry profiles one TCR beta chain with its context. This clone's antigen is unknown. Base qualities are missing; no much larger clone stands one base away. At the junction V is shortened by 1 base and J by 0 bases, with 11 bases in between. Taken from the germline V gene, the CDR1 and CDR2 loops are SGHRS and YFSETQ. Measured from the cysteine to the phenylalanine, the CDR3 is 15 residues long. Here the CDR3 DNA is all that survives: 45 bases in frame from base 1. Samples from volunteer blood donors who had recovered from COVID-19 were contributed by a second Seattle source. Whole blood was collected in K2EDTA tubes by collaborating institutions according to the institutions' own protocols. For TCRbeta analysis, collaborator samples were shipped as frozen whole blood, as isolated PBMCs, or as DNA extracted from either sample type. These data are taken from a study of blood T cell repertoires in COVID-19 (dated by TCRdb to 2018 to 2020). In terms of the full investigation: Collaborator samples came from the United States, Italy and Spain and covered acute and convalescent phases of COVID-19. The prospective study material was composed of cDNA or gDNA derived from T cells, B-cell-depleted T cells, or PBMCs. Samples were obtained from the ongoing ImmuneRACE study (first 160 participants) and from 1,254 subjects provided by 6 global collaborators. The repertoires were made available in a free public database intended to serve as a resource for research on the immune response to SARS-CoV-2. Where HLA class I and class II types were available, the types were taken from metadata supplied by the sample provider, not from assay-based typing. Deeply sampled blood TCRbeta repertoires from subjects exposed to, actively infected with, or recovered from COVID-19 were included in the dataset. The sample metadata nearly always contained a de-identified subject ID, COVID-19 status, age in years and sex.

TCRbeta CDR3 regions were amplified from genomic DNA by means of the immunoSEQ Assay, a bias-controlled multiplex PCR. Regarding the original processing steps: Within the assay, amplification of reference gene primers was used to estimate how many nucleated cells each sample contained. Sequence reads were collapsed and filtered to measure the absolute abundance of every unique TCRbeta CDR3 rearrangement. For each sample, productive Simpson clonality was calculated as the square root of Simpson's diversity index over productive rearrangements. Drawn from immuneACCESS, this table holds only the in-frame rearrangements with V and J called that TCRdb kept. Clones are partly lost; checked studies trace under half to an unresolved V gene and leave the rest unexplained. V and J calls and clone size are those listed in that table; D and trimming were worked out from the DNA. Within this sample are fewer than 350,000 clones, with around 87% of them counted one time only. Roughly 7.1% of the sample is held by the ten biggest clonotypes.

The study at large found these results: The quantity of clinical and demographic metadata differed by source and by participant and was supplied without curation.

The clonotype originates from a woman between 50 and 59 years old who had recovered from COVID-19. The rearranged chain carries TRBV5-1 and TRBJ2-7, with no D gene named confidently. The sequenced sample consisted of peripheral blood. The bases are TGCGCCAGCAGCTTGAAGGCGGAAAGCTCCTACGAGCAGTACTTC. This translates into CASSLKAESSYEQYF.